The next 26 T cell receptor beta chains were all read from a single sample in a study of vaccination effects on CD4 cells after COVID-19. What these receptors recognize is not known. Clones were sequenced by immunoSEQ multiplex PCR, and TCRdb holds only the in-frame ones, with some missing. This table has about 24,000 clones, about 72% appearing once. Expansion of antigen-specific CD4+ T cells with viral peptide pools was carried out by the ViraFEST assay before sequencing. Culturing for more than eight days preceded CD4+ T cell isolation. A PCR test confirmed that the person had SARS-CoV-2 infection between March and December 2020. Sequencing was performed on CD4+ T cells from PBMCs cultured with SARS-CoV-2 spike peptides, taken before COVID-19 vaccination. The receptors shown here come from a human donor who had a prior SARS-CoV-2 infection.

This clone showed up just once. The chain is built from TRBV7-2 and TRBJ2-3; D not certain. The CDR3 runs to 11 residues. Between the trimmed V and J ends, which lost 2 bases and 5 bases, there was a span of 2 bases. Germline V gives CDR1 SGHTA, CDR2 FQGNSA. The CDR3 nucleotides are TGTGCCAGCAGCTTAAGAGATACGCAGTATTTT. Amino acids: CASSLRDTQYF.

This sequence joins TRBV9 and TRBJ1-6; D ambiguous. The CDR3 is 16 residues long. V lost 2 bases and J lost 0, with 9 bases in between. Germline V lookup: CDR1 SGDLS, CDR2 YYNGEE. CDR3 amino acids: CASSVGPFSYNSPLHF. CDR3 bases: TGTGCCAGCAGCGTCGGGCCGTTCTCCTATAATTCACCCCTCCACTTT.

The chain has TRBV6-2 or TRBV6-3 and TRBJ1-6; D is ambiguous. CDR3 size: 15 residues. CDR1 is MNHEY, CDR2 SVGEGT, per germline. Trimming removed 4 bases from V and 0 bases from J, with 7 bases in between. Written as DNA, the CDR3 is TGTGCCAGCAGTTCGGGGAGCTCCTATAATTCACCCCTCCACTTT. This translates into CASSSGSSYNSPLHF.

This clone occurred once. The V call is TRBV3-1 (or the pseudogene TRBV3-2), the J call TRBJ2-7, with D maybe TRBD1 (5 bases). This CDR3 spans 15 amino acids. Germline assignment: CDR1 LGHDT and CDR2 YNNKEL (reference sequence). Trimming removed 0 bases at V and 1 base at J, with 10 bases between. This CDR3 is CASSQDLTVSYEQYF. For the CDR3, the DNA is TGTGCCAGCAGCCAAGACTTGACAGTGTCCTACGAGCAGTACTTC.

This rearrangement joins TRBV6-2 or TRBV6-3 to TRBJ2-7, with 7 bases matching TRBD1. The CDR3 has 18 residues. Germline lookup yields CDR1 MNHEY and CDR2 SVGEGT. The junction had 13 bases not matched to a gene; V was cut back by 2 bases and J by 0 bases. The CDR3 protein is CASSYSRATGLSSYEQYF. In DNA, the CDR3 is TGTGCCAGCAGTTACAGTCGCGCGACAGGGCTGAGCTCCTACGAGCAGTACTTC.

The rearrangement joins TRBV9 to TRBJ2-3, with no clear D. The V gene lost 0 bases and the J gene lost 3 bases, with 8 bases spanning the gap. CDR1 is SGDLS and CDR2 is YYNGEE in the germline V gene. The CDR3 runs to 14 residues. This CDR3 reads CASSVAHGTDTQYF. DNA for the CDR3: TGTGCCAGCAGCGTAGCCCACGGGACAGATACGCAGTATTTT.

The chain recombines TRBV19 with TRBJ2-7, with 8 bases matching TRBD2. The CDR3 is 18 amino acids. The V gene's germline CDR1 is LNHDA and CDR2 SQIVND (reference sequence). V dropped 1 base and J dropped 2; count of bases not matched to a gene: 13. CDR3 bases: TGTGCCAGTAGTATAGGAGGTTTTGAGCGGGAGACCACCTACGAGCAGTACTTC. Its protein product is CASSIGGFERETTYEQYF.

This clone has just a few counts. The CDR3 DNA reads as TGCGCCAGCAGCCAAGATAGCGGGGTGGGCCTTGAGCAGTTCTTC. Its protein is CASSQDSGVGLEQFF. The chain combines TRBV4-1 with TRBJ2-1, with TRBD2 matching 8 bases. V trimming: 0 bases; J trimming: 9 bases; junction bases outside the gene matches: 7. Germline V CDR1 and CDR2: MGHRA, YSYEKL. The CDR3 sequence is 15 residues long.

The gene calls are TRBV7-2 and TRBJ2-1; 8 positions agree with TRBD2. The CDR3 covers 15 residues. Per germline, CDR1 SGHTA and CDR2 FQGNSA. Trimming at V came to 2 bases and at J to 7 bases, leaving 7 bases not matched to a gene. The CDR3 loop is CASSLFLAGGNEQFF. The CDR3 DNA sequence: TGTGCCAGCAGCTTATTTCTAGCGGGCGGGAATGAGCAGTTCTTC.

The chain carries TRBV11-2 and TRBJ2-2; TRBD2 is a possible D gene (6 bases). The CDR3 loop spans 14 amino acids. V lost 1 base, J lost 4 bases, and 7 bases lay in between. CDR1 SGHAT and CDR2 FQNNGV come from the germline V gene. The CDR3 loop reads CASSLVRGTGELFF. CDR3 in DNA: TGTGCCAGCAGCTTAGTGCGGGGCACCGGGGAGCTGTTTTTT.

V is TRBV24-1 and J is TRBJ1-2; possibly TRBD1 for D (6 bases). The CDR3 is 17 amino acids. Deletions cut 0 bases from V and 7 bases from J, with 20 bases between. Germline V gene data show CDR1 as KGHDR and CDR2 as SFDVKD. CDR3 sequence: CATSDLRQGIRASGYTF. The CDR3 DNA reads TGTGCCACCAGTGATTTGAGGCAGGGGATCAGGGCTAGTGGCTACACCTTC.

The chain combines TRBV18 with TRBJ2-1; 8 nucleotides agree with TRBD1. This CDR3 is 12 amino acids long. J was trimmed by 7 bases and V by 5 bases; bases with no gene match: 1. Germline V CDR1 and CDR2: KGHSH, LQKENI. The CDR3 here is CASSGQGNEQFF. The CDR3 DNA follows: TGTGCCAGCTCAGGACAGGGTAATGAGCAGTTCTTC.

The rearrangement uses TRBV4-1 and TRBJ1-4; tentative D call: TRBD1 (6 bases). Germline V lookup: CDR1 MGHRA, CDR2 YSYEKL. Trimming stripped 3 bases from V and 4 bases from J, with 12 bases between. CDR3 length: 15 residues. CDR3 DNA sequence: TGCGCCAGCAGCCATGCCAGGGGTATTAATGAAAAACTGTTTTTT. Amino acid sequence: CASSHARGINEKLFF.

CDR3 sequence: CASRPGQGVTDTQYF. CDR3 bases: TGCGCCAGCAGACCTGGACAGGGAGTCACAGATACGCAGTATTTT. This chain joins TRBV5-1 and TRBJ2-3, with 8 bases that match TRBD1. The V and J ends lost 5 bases and 2 bases, in that order; junction bases with no gene match: 7. The CDR3 covers 15 residues. Germline V CDR1 and CDR2: SGHRS, YFSETQ.

V gene TRBV7-2 combines with J gene TRBJ1-4, with 7 positions matching TRBD1. Trimming cost V 5 bases and J 7 bases; bases outside gene matches: 13. This CDR3 spans 16 amino acids. Per the germline V gene, CDR1 is SGHTA and CDR2 is FQGNSA. Here the CDR3 reads CASSDGYRGGGEKLFF. CDR3 nucleotides: TGTGCCAGCAGCGACGGCTACAGGGGAGGCGGTGAAAAACTGTTTTTT.

The chain joins TRBV24-1 to TRBJ2-5; 13 bases agree with TRBD2. The CDR3 spans 16 residues. Germline-derived CDR1 and CDR2 are KGHDR and SFDVKD. V trimming: 3 bases; J trimming: 4 bases; junction bases outside the gene matches: 4. As DNA, the CDR3 is TGTGCCACCAGTGATCCCGGACTAGCGGGAGCAGAGACCCAGTACTTC. Its translation is CATSDPGLAGAETQYF.

This clone was seen a handful of times. The V gene is TRBV15, the J gene TRBJ2-7; D is unclear. V shed 0 bases and J shed 6 bases, with 6 bases lying between them. The length of the CDR3 is 12 residues. The germline gives CDR1 LNHNV, CDR2 YYDKDF (reference sequence). In DNA, the CDR3 is TGTGCCACCAGCAGAGACCACAGCGAGCAGTACTTC. This sequence encodes CATSRDHSEQYF.

This chain connects TRBV19 to TRBJ2-2; D not resolved. This CDR3 has 16 amino acids. The germline V gene has CDR1 LNHDA and CDR2 SQIVND (reference sequence). V lost 6 bases, J lost 0 bases, and 14 bases lay in between. CDR3 sequence (DNA): TGTGCCAGTAGCCCCCTTTGGCCCGCGAACACCGGGGAGCTGTTTTTT. Translating it yields CASSPLWPANTGELFF.

The gene calls are TRBV6-2 or TRBV6-3 and TRBJ2-7; TRBD2 matches at 12 bases. V shed 0 bases, J shed 0 bases, and the junction held 0 bases outside the gene matches. Germline lookup yields CDR1 MNHEY and CDR2 SVGEGT. The CDR3 contains 16 residues. For the CDR3, the DNA is TGTGCCAGCAGTTACTCGACTAGCGGGAGCTCCTACGAGCAGTACTTC. Translated, it gives CASSYSTSGSSYEQYF.

The chain carries TRBV6-5 and TRBJ1-4, with 9 bases lining up with TRBD1. Germline-derived CDR1 and CDR2 are MNHEY and SVGAGI. This CDR3 region has 15 residues. The V and J ends lost 0 bases and 7 bases, in that order; junction bases with no gene match: 3. The CDR3 DNA follows: TGTGCCAGCAGTTACTCGGGACAGGGCACTGAAAAACTGTTTTTT. It codes for CASSYSGQGTEKLFF.

The rearrangement links TRBV18 to TRBJ1-5; 7 bases map to TRBD1. The junction had 6 bases not matched to a gene; V was cut back by 3 bases and J by 1 base. Germline CDR1 reads KGHSH; CDR2 reads LQKENI. The CDR3 is made up of 16 amino acids. CDR3 sequence (DNA): TGTGCCAGCTCACCCCCGACAGGGTCGAGCAATCAGCCCCAGCATTTT. This sequence encodes CASSPPTGSSNQPQHF.

The genes are TRBV9 and TRBJ2-7; D may match TRBD1 or TRBD2 (5 bases each). CDR3 length: 15 residues. V gave up 1 base and J gave up 0 bases, with 11 bases separating them. From germline, CDR1 is SGDLS and CDR2 YYNGEE. The CDR3 bases are TGTGCCAGCAGCGTATTGGGGGAACCCTCCTACGAGCAGTACTTC. This sequence encodes CASSVLGEPSYEQYF.

This chain joins TRBV6-5 and TRBJ1-6; D remains ambiguous. Germline CDR1 MNHEY, CDR2 SVGAGI. CDR3 length: 16 amino acids. Trimming stripped 2 bases from V and 0 bases from J, with 8 bases between. The CDR3 region is CASSYARDSYNSPLHF. Written as DNA, the CDR3 is TGTGCCAGCAGTTACGCTAGGGACTCCTATAATTCACCCCTCCACTTT.

The chain couples TRBV13 to TRBJ2-3; D is perhaps TRBD2 (6 bases). Trimming took 4 bases from V and 4 from J, leaving 15 bases between them. Germline lookup yields CDR1 PRHDT and CDR2 FYEKMQ (reference sequence). The CDR3 sequence is 15 residues long. The CDR3 region has the DNA TGTGCCAGCAGCTCCCACGGGAGTCGACCAGATACGCAGTATTTT. Translation gives CASSSHGSRPDTQYF.

This clone came up a few times. The J gene is TRBJ1-4, the V gene TRBV4-2, with D tentatively TRBD1 (6 bases). Germline V gene sequence: CDR1 LGHNA, CDR2 YNFKEQ. The CDR3 length is 14 residues. Deletions cut 3 bases from V and 8 bases from J, with 13 bases between. Here the CDR3 DNA reads TGTGCCAGCAGCCACGATGGGGGGGCCGAAAAACTGTTTTTT. Amino acid sequence: CASSHDGGAEKLFF.

The CDR3 DNA sequence: TGCGCCAGCAGCCAAGAATACTACAGTAGCACAGATACGCAGTATTTT. As protein: CASSQEYYSSTDTQYF. The V gene is TRBV4-1, the J gene TRBJ2-3; D gene uncertain. CDR3 size: 16 residues. Germline lookup yields CDR1 MGHRA and CDR2 YSYEKL. Trimming pared 0 bases from V and 0 bases from J, leaving 10 bases between.